The T cell receptor (beta chain) described here comes from a study of PD-1 blockade in classical Hodgkin lymphoma. At the level of the study: Patients were treated with nivolumab at 3 mg/kg, and this was given intravenously every 2 weeks. General study findings and limits: Whereas CD4+ TCR diversity had risen significantly by C4D1, CD8+ TCR diversity had not. There remain no defined causes for the repertoire differences, which possibly reflect disease activity or prior therapy. Complete responders started with a diversity level that resembled newly diagnosed patients at baseline.

TCRdb keeps only in-frame clones here, not all; method: immunoSEQ multiplex PCR. Among approximately 61,000 clones listed, 75% to 90% were seen once. Each patient experienced a relapse that followed autologous stem cell transplantation, and brentuximab vedotin exposure varied. With regard to this clone: Its specificity is not known.

Trimming stripped 6 bases from V and 6 bases from J, with 15 bases between. The germline gives CDR1 MNHNY, CDR2 SVGAGI (reference sequence). The CDR3 extends over 14 amino acids. The sample in question was peripheral blood mononuclear cells (PBMCs), obtained at baseline. The source is a human donor with classical Hodgkin lymphoma. This rearrangement joins TRBV6-6 to TRBJ1-5; TRBD1 is a possible D gene (5 bases). CDR3 protein: CASSLLGQGQPQHF. CDR3 DNA: TGTGCCAGCAGCTTACTCGGGCAGGGTCAGCCCCAGCATTTT.